This T cell receptor (beta chain) stems from a study of spatial heterogeneity in lung cancer. The CDR3 length is 14 residues. The germline V and J ends were trimmed by 2 bases and 9 bases, with 14 bases remaining between them. Time point of the sample: blood at routine non-recurrence follow-up after resection. The input material, whole RNA from tumor, nontumor lung or frozen PBMC, was sequenced unsorted. TCRdb processed the 5' RACE reads anew with MiXCR; each CDR3 protein has one entry. The data contain 110,000 or so distinct CDR3 sequences, 11% of them singletons. This clonotype has a count of ten or more.

This receptor was obtained from a female donor with early-stage non-small cell lung cancer. The sequencing used PBMCs, collected at follow-up. The chain has TRBV12-3 or TRBV12-4 and TRBJ1-5, with D unresolved. The CDR3 DNA is TGTGCCAGCAGTTTAACGGCCGGGAAGAGGCCCCAGCATTTT. Amino acids: CASSLTAGKRPQHF.